The present TCR beta chain was sequenced within a study of blood T cell repertoires in COVID-19. Across the study: Material from acute and convalescent COVID-19 was sourced from the United States, Italy and Spain.

Unmatched junction bases numbered 9, after V lost 1 base and J lost 7 bases. CDR1 is SGHRS and CDR2 is YFSETQ in the germline V gene. CDR3 length: 15 residues. Using immunoSEQ multiplex PCR, the repertoire was profiled, and TCRdb retains in-frame clones only, with some absent. The table lists about 81,000 clones, 91% of them singletons. The sample was peripheral blood. The rearrangement joins TRBV5-1 to TRBJ1-2; 8 bases match TRBD1. This clonotype was sampled from a woman aged 45-65 years in a cohort sampled during active COVID-19. CDR3 sequence: CASSLRQGHSSGYTF. CDR3 DNA: TGCGCCAGCAGCTTGAGACAGGGGCATTCGAGTGGCTACACCTTC.